This T cell receptor beta chain was identified in a study of metastatic and nonmetastatic thyroid tumors. CDR1 and CDR2 (germline): ENHRY, SYGVKD. The CDR3 consists of 13 residues. V shed 6 bases and J 4 bases; nucleotides not matched to a gene: 3. TCRdb reanalyzed the PCR reads via MiXCR. Counted here are 28,000 or so clones, approximately 16% occurring once; the ten biggest clones make up approximately 4.6%. In this sample, this clone turned up many times. Nobody among the patients had been given any treatment before thyroid surgery. The sequenced sample consisted of blood. This TCR was recovered from a female donor with papillary thyroid cancer or a benign thyroid nodule (not recorded which). Some clones in this sample may be carry-over from other donors' samples. The chain has TRBV10-3 and TRBJ2-7; 10 nucleotides match TRBD1. The CDR3: CAIRGTGDYEQYF. The CDR3 DNA is TGTGCCATCAGGGGGACAGGGGATTACGAGCAGTACTTC.